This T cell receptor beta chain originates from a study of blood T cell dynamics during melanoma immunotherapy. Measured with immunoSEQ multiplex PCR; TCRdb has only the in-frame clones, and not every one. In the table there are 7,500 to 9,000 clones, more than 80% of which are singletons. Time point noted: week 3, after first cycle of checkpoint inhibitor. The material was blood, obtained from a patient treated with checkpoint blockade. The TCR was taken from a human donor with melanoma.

CDR3 sequence reads: CASSSSGSGANVLTF. CDR3 nucleotide sequence: TGTGCCAGCAGTTCCTCCGGCTCTGGGGCCAACGTCCTGACTTTC. The chain employs TRBV6-5 and TRBJ2-6; no reliable D call. V lost 4 bases to trimming and J lost 0 bases, with 7 bases between them. This CDR3 has 15 amino acids. Germline values: CDR1 MNHEY, CDR2 SVGAGI.